The 20 T cell receptor beta chains reported below all come from one sample, sequenced in a study of T cell responses to AZD1222 COVID-19 vaccine. Measured with immunoSEQ multiplex PCR; TCRdb has only the in-frame clones, and not every one. The table includes 250,000 to 300,000 clones, approximately 94% detected once. This material consisted of peripheral blood, taken 28 days after the second AZD1222 dose. These receptors all come from an adult who received the AZD1222 COVID-19 vaccine.

The V and J genes are TRBV2 and TRBJ2-2; tentative D call: TRBD1 (6 bases). The CDR3 spans 14 residues. The germline gives CDR1 SNHLY, CDR2 FYNNEI. V dropped 6 bases and J dropped 0 bases, with 8 bases sitting between them. The CDR3 loop reads CASRGHANTGELFF. The CDR3 DNA sequence: TGTGCCAGCAGGGGACACGCGAACACCGGGGAGCTGTTTTTT.

This chain connects TRBV30 to TRBJ2-5, with 7 bases identical to TRBD1. V shed 3 bases and J 2 bases; nucleotides not matched to a gene: 6. The CDR3 runs 14 residues. CDR1 GTSNPN and CDR2 SVGIG come from the germline V gene (reference sequence). CDR3 DNA sequence: TGTGCCTGGAGCCTGGGCAGGGGGCAAGAGACCCAGTACTTC. Protein: CAWSLGRGQETQYF.

This clone was seen just once. V usage is TRBV5-1 and J usage is TRBJ2-1; the D is unclear. In germline, CDR1 is SGHRS, CDR2 YFSETQ. This CDR3 region has 13 residues. The V and J ends lost 3 bases and 0 bases respectively, with 4 bases between them. The CDR3 here is CASSSTSYNEQFF. In nucleotides, the CDR3 is TGCGCCAGCAGCTCCACCTCCTACAATGAGCAGTTCTTC.

The chain joins TRBV28 to TRBJ1-5; D is unresolved. V dropped 4 bases and J dropped 0 bases, with 10 bases sitting between them. The germline CDR1 and CDR2 sequences are MDHEN and SYDVKM. CDR3 size: 15 residues. CDR3 bases: TGTGCCAGCAGTTCCCCGCTTACTAGCAATCAGCCCCAGCATTTT. Residues: CASSSPLTSNQPQHF.

The chain links TRBV20-1 to TRBJ1-1; tentatively, D is TRBD1 (5 bases). This CDR3 contains 14 residues. Germline V gene lookup returns CDR1 DFQATT and CDR2 SNEGSKA (reference sequence). V shed 3 bases and J shed 4 bases, with 15 bases lying between them. The CDR3 reads CSASRGTATTEAFF. Written as DNA, the CDR3 is TGCAGTGCTAGTCGAGGGACCGCCACCACTGAAGCTTTCTTT.

The V call is TRBV18, the J call TRBJ1-1; TRBD1 agrees at 10 bases. CDR1 is KGHSH and CDR2 is LQKENI in the germline V gene. Trimming took 6 bases from V and 5 from J; bases not matched to a gene: 3. The CDR3 loop spans 13 amino acids. CDR3 sequence: CASSTGGWTEAFF. CDR3 DNA: TGTGCCAGCTCGACAGGGGGCTGGACTGAAGCTTTCTTT.

This clone was detected once. V gene TRBV28 combines with J gene TRBJ1-1, with D hard to call. V dropped 6 bases and J dropped 0 bases, with 8 bases sitting between them. The CDR3 sequence is 13 residues long. Germline V gene lookup returns CDR1 MDHEN and CDR2 SYDVKM. The CDR3 DNA follows: TGTGCCAGCAGGACATCTATGAACACTGAAGCTTTCTTT. This codes for CASRTSMNTEAFF.

This rearrangement joins TRBV28 to TRBJ1-6, with D possibly TRBD1 on 5 matching bases. The V end was cut by 6 bases, the J end by 10 bases, with 13 bases between. Per germline, CDR1 MDHEN and CDR2 SYDVKM. CDR3 length equals 13 residues. The CDR3 spells CASSGGIVSPLHF. In DNA form, the CDR3 reads TGTGCCAGCAGCGGGGGAATTGTGTCACCCCTCCACTTT.

The chain employs TRBV28 and TRBJ1-4; 8 bases line up with TRBD1. The CDR3 sequence is 16 residues long. The J segment lost 4 bases and the V segment lost 5 bases, leaving 9 bases of the junction unmatched. Germline V gene lookup returns CDR1 MDHEN and CDR2 SYDVKM. The CDR3 here is CASSRTQGALNEKLFF. In nucleotides, the CDR3 is TGTGCCAGCAGTCGCACGCAGGGGGCGCTTAATGAAAAACTGTTTTTT.

CDR3 in DNA: TGTGCCACCCCTCCCGGGACTACCCACGGCGGGGAGCTGTTTTTT. Its protein product is CATPPGTTHGGELFF. The chain uses TRBV6-6 and TRBJ2-2; the match to TRBD2 covers 7 bases. Unmatched junction bases numbered 15, after V lost 10 bases and J lost 7 bases. CDR1 is MNHNY and CDR2 is SVGAGI in the germline V gene (reference sequence). The CDR3 has 15 residues.

The chain carries TRBV4-1 and TRBJ1-6; D is unresolved. Germline V CDR1 and CDR2: MGHRA, YSYEKL. V was trimmed by 4 bases and J by 13 bases, leaving 14 bases between them. The CDR3 spans 13 residues. CDR3 nucleotides: TGCGCCAGCAGCCGCATTGGGCTGGGGCCCCTCCACTTT. This gives the protein CASSRIGLGPLHF.

The chain links TRBV19 to TRBJ1-1; weak D call: TRBD1 (5 bases). The CDR3 totals 16 residues. Germline V lookup: CDR1 LNHDA, CDR2 SQIVND (reference sequence). The V end lost 3 bases, the J end lost 4 bases, and 18 bases lay between the germline ends. CDR3: CASSINRFVGGTEAFF. CDR3 in DNA: TGTGCCAGTAGTATTAACAGGTTCGTTGGCGGCACTGAAGCTTTCTTT.

This chain uses TRBV2 with TRBJ2-3; 7 positions agree with TRBD1. Germline values: CDR1 SNHLY, CDR2 FYNNEI. Losses at the gene ends were 10 bases for V and 0 bases for J; bases not matched to a gene: 7. CDR3 length: 14 residues. The CDR3 DNA is TGTGCCAACCAGAGACAGGGCAGCACAGATACGCAGTATTTT. Amino acid sequence: CANQRQGSTDTQYF.

This sequence joins TRBV6-5 and TRBJ2-3; D is unresolved. The CDR3 extends over 14 amino acids. The germline V gene encodes CDR1 MNHEY and CDR2 SVGAGI. V was cut by 2 bases and J by 6 bases, with 12 bases left in between. The CDR3 DNA sequence: TGTGCCAGCAGTTACGACCGGAAAGTGGATACGCAGTATTTT. Translated: CASSYDRKVDTQYF.

The V gene is TRBV9, the J gene TRBJ2-4; the match to TRBD1 covers 10 bases. This CDR3 spans 16 amino acids. The junction had 4 bases not matched to a gene; V was cut back by 3 bases and J by 1 base. Germline V gene sequence: CDR1 SGDLS, CDR2 YYNGEE. CDR3 nucleotides: TGTGCCAGCAGCGAGGGACAGGGGATGGCCAAAAACATTCAGTACTTC. Protein: CASSEGQGMAKNIQYF.

This clone was seen only a few times. This sequence joins TRBV4-1 and TRBJ1-4, with D possibly matching TRBD1 (5 bases). Germline V lookup: CDR1 MGHRA, CDR2 YSYEKL. V lost 3 bases and J 4 bases, leaving 15 bases between the germline ends. The CDR3 covers 16 residues. The CDR3 DNA sequence: TGCGCCAGCAGCCAGGATACAGGATCGGTTAATGAAAAACTGTTTTTT. Residues: CASSQDTGSVNEKLFF.

This clone has a single count. J is TRBJ1-2 and V is TRBV10-3; maybe TRBD1 (6 bases). CDR3 length: 16 amino acids. V was shortened by 0 bases and J by 5 bases, with 16 bases between the two germline ends. Germline CDR1 and CDR2: ENHRY and SYGVKD. The CDR3: CAISESTLGGRYGYTF. The CDR3 bases are TGTGCCATCAGTGAGTCGACGCTAGGGGGTCGGTATGGCTACACCTTC.

V gene TRBV5-4 combines with J gene TRBJ1-6; D is unclear. V lost 4 bases and J 8 bases, leaving 16 bases between the germline ends. There are 15 residues in the CDR3. Germline V lookup: CDR1 SGHNT, CDR2 YYREEE (reference sequence). The CDR3 bases are TGTGCCAGCAGCCACCGATCGGGATTCGATTCACCCCTCCACTTT. As protein: CASSHRSGFDSPLHF.

The V gene is TRBV5-4, the J gene TRBJ2-2; D gene uncertain. The ends were cut back, 0 bases at V and 1 base at J, with 7 bases in the middle. CDR1 is SGHNT, CDR2 YYREEE, per germline (reference sequence). The CDR3 is 15 amino acids. CDR3 coding DNA: TGTGCCAGCAGCTTGGAAGGCGGGAACACCGGGGAGCTGTTTTTT. Protein sequence: CASSLEGGNTGELFF.

The gene calls are TRBV28 and TRBJ1-2; 7 bases match TRBD1. This CDR3 comprises 14 residues. The J segment lost 5 bases and the V segment lost 5 bases, leaving 8 bases of the junction unmatched. CDR1 and CDR2 from the germline V gene are MDHEN and SYDVKM. The DNA for the CDR3 is TGTGCCAGCAGTCCAGGGGGTCTTCTATATGGCTACACCTTC. This translates into CASSPGGLLYGYTF.